The clone carrying this T cell receptor beta chain has ten or more counts. These data are taken from a study of neurological immune-mediated disorders. Trimming took 5 bases from V and 6 from J, leaving 11 bases between them. Germline-derived CDR1 and CDR2 are SQVTM and ANQGSEA. This CDR3 comprises 12 residues. Using its own MiXCR run on the 5' RACE reads, TCRdb lists one record per CDR3 protein. Of about 38,000 distinct CDR3 sequences listed, more than 4.5% are singletons. Use was made of 900,000 to 1,000,000 CD4+ or CD8+ T cells in sorted libraries. V usage is TRBV29-1 and J usage is TRBJ1-5, with D unresolved. Sequences were obtained from CD4+ T cells from blood. The sequence derives from a man between 18 and 35 years old in good health. The CDR3 nucleotides read TGCAGCGTTTCGACTCGAGGTCAGCCCCAGCATTTT. Protein: CSVSTRGQPQHF.